Following are 27 T cell receptor beta chains from one sample sequenced in a study of persistence of HIV-infected CD4 T cells. The libraries were made with immunoSEQ version 4 in survey mode. TCRdb keeps only in-frame clones here, not all; method: immunoSEQ multiplex PCR. The table records tens of thousands of clones, around 73% of them present only once. Lysates of CMV-infected fibroblasts at 10 ug/mL stimulated these cells. Sorted nonresponding memory CD4+ T cells were CD40L-negative, CD69-negative, CD45RO-high. Antigen specificity for these receptors is unknown. The sample consisted of CD4+ T cells sorted from PBMCs after roughly 20-hour stimulation, taken from a patient who received antiretroviral therapy. Every receptor here comes from an adult woman with HIV who was CMV-seropositive.

Only one count was recorded for this clone. The J gene is TRBJ1-4, the V gene TRBV12-3 or TRBV12-4, with TRBD1 as a possible D gene (6 bases). The CDR3 has 13 amino acids. V shed 4 bases and J shed 6 bases, with 9 bases lying between them. The DNA of the CDR3 is TGTGCCAGCAGTTCGGGGACATATGAAAAACTGTTTTTT. Encoded protein: CASSSGTYEKLFF.

The chain uses TRBV6-5 and TRBJ2-5, with a weak D call TRBD2 (6 bases). The CDR3 contains 15 residues. The germline V gene encodes CDR1 MNHEY and CDR2 SVGAGI. V lost 6 bases, J lost 5 bases, and 19 bases lay in between. This CDR3 is CASSPARGGGETQYF. The CDR3 DNA sequence: TGTGCCAGCAGCCCGGCCCGGGGCGGAGGGGAGACCCAGTACTTC.

The J gene is TRBJ1-4, the V gene TRBV19; D possibly corresponds to TRBD1 (5 bases). The CDR3 contains 15 residues. V dropped 7 bases and J dropped 7 bases, with 19 bases sitting between them. Germline loops: CDR1 LNHDA, CDR2 SQIVND (reference sequence). CDR3 region: CASTSQGRFFEKLFF. In DNA, the CDR3 is TGTGCCAGTACCTCTCAGGGACGATTTTTTGAAAAACTGTTTTTT. The full variable domain, in which reference TRBV19 and TRBJ1-4 provide the parts outside the CDR3, is DGGITQSPKYLFRKEGQNVTLSCEQNLNHDAMYWYRQDPGQGLRLIYYSQIVNDFQKGDIAEGYSVSREKKESFPLTVTSAQKNPTAFYLCASTSQGRFFEKLFFGSGTQLSVL.

The gene calls are TRBV6-5 and TRBJ1-2; the D is unclear. Trimming shortened V by 10 bases and J by 5 bases, and 14 bases separated the two germline ends. The CDR3 covers 12 residues. Germline CDR1 and CDR2: MNHEY and SVGAGI. This CDR3 is CATVDGGYGYTF. In DNA form, the CDR3 reads TGTGCCACGGTGGACGGAGGGTATGGCTACACCTTC.

CDR3 amino acids: CASTRGAAGMNTEAFF. The CDR3 nucleotides read TGTGCCAGCACCCGTGGGGCAGCGGGGATGAACACTGAAGCTTTCTTT. The V call is TRBV25-1, the J call TRBJ1-1; D is possibly TRBD1 (5 bases). This CDR3 is built from 16 residues. Per the germline V gene, CDR1 is MGHDK and CDR2 is SYGVNS. Trimming pared 7 bases from V and 0 bases from J, leaving 18 bases between.

The chain uses TRBV6-5 and TRBJ2-7, with D tentatively TRBD2 (6 bases). There are 12 residues in the CDR3. V was cut by 6 bases and J by 6 bases, with 12 bases left in between. CDR1 and CDR2 from the germline V gene are MNHEY and SVGAGI. The CDR3 DNA reads TGTGCCAGCAGGTCGGGGGTCGGCGAGCAGTACTTC. Translation gives CASRSGVGEQYF.

This clone is a singleton in its sample. The chain carries TRBV2 and TRBJ2-3; TRBD2 aligns across 8 bases. Per the germline V gene, CDR1 is SNHLY and CDR2 is FYNNEI. The CDR3 runs 15 residues. V lost 4 bases and J lost 1; bases outside the gene matches: 4. The CDR3, as DNA: TGTGCCAGCAGTGCCCCGCGGGGGGGCACAGATACGCAGTATTTT. Translating it yields CASSAPRGGTDTQYF.

The V call is TRBV6-5, the J call TRBJ1-2, with D uncertain. This CDR3 is 13 amino acids long. V was trimmed by 7 bases and J by 1 base, leaving 10 bases between them. The germline V gene has CDR1 MNHEY and CDR2 SVGAGI. CDR3 in amino acids: CASTYGYNYGYTF. The CDR3 DNA reads TGTGCCAGCACCTACGGGTATAACTATGGCTACACCTTC.

This clone was detected only a few times. The chain links TRBV4-1 to TRBJ1-2, with unresolved D. This CDR3 is 12 amino acids long. Germline CDR1 reads MGHRA; CDR2 reads YSYEKL. V dropped 2 bases and J dropped 4 bases, with 5 bases sitting between them. The CDR3 sequence: CASSQIRYGYTF. As DNA, the CDR3 is TGCGCCAGCAGCCAAATCCGCTATGGCTACACCTTC.

The rearrangement links TRBV2 to TRBJ2-1, with 9 bases matching TRBD1. The germline V gene encodes CDR1 SNHLY and CDR2 FYNNEI. The CDR3 extends over 13 amino acids. The ends lost 6 bases at V and 7 bases at J; junction bases unmatched: 4. The CDR3 bases are TGTGCCAGCAGGGGGACAGGGAATAATGAGCAGTTCTTC. Amino acids: CASRGTGNNEQFF.

V gene TRBV19 combines with J gene TRBJ2-2, with 10 nucleotides matching TRBD1. This CDR3 is built from 15 residues. The germline V gene has CDR1 LNHDA and CDR2 SQIVND (reference sequence). The CDR3 DNA reads as TGTGCGTCCTGGGACAGGGGTTCCTACACCGGGGAGCTGTTTTTT. This sequence encodes CASWDRGSYTGELFF.

The sample holds one count of this clone. The J gene is TRBJ2-3, the V gene TRBV11-3, with D perhaps TRBD1 (7 bases). Germline V lookup: CDR1 SGHNT, CDR2 YENEEA. The CDR3 consists of 16 residues. V gave up 4 bases and J gave up 1 base, with 15 bases separating them. This CDR3 is CASSSGGSAGTDTQYF. The CDR3 nucleotides read TGTGCCAGCAGCTCAGGGGGGTCGGCGGGCACAGATACGCAGTATTTT. Supplemented by reference TRBV11-3 and TRBJ2-3, the full variable domain reads EAGVVQSPRYKIIEKKQPVAFWCNPISGHNTLYWYLQNLGQGPELLIRYENEEAVDDSQLPKDRFSAERLKGVDSTLKIQPAELGDSAVYLCASSSGGSAGTDTQYFGPGTRLTVL.

This chain uses TRBV2 with TRBJ1-2; TRBD1 is a possible D gene (5 bases). Deletions cut 3 bases from V and 6 bases from J, with 14 bases between. CDR3 size: 14 residues. The germline gives CDR1 SNHLY, CDR2 FYNNEI. This CDR3 reads CASSEADGGDGYTF. In DNA form, the CDR3 reads TGTGCCAGCAGTGAGGCCGATGGGGGGGATGGCTACACCTTC.

The chain uses TRBV7-6 and TRBJ2-1; tentative D call: TRBD1 (5 bases). The germline CDR1 and CDR2 sequences are SGHVS and FNYEAQ. The CDR3 covers 15 residues. Trimming stripped 7 bases from V and 0 bases from J, with 13 bases between. The DNA for the CDR3 is TGTGCCAGCACCGATACAGGCAGCTCCTACAATGAGCAGTTCTTC. Translation: CASTDTGSSYNEQFF.

The chain couples TRBV28 to TRBJ2-7; D possibly matches TRBD1 or TRBD2 (5 bases each). The CDR3 runs to 14 residues. Deletions cut 9 bases from V and 3 bases from J, with 18 bases between. Germline V gene sequence: CDR1 MDHEN, CDR2 SYDVKM. CDR3: CASAPGRIRYEQYF. The CDR3 nucleotides read TGTGCCAGTGCCCCGGGACGGATACGCTACGAGCAGTACTTC.

The rearrangement links TRBV2 to TRBJ1-1, with D unclear. The germline gives CDR1 SNHLY, CDR2 FYNNEI. V was pared by 5 bases and J by 1 base, with 5 bases between. The CDR3 runs to 12 residues. The CDR3 sequence: CASSYRNTEAFF. CDR3 bases: TGTGCCAGCAGTTACAGGAACACTGAAGCTTTCTTT.

This chain joins TRBV5-1 and TRBJ2-3, with 11 bases lining up with TRBD2. The V segment lost 6 bases and the J segment 2 bases; nucleotides outside the gene matches: 14. The CDR3 extends over 18 amino acids. The germline V gene encodes CDR1 SGHRS and CDR2 YFSETQ. The CDR3 here is CASTPGYTSGGNTDTQYF. The CDR3 DNA is TGCGCCAGCACCCCTGGTTATACTAGCGGGGGAAACACAGATACGCAGTATTTT.

The CDR3 DNA is TGTGCCAGCAGCGTAGGACAGGGGGCTCATGGCTACACCTTC. This codes for CASSVGQGAHGYTF. V is TRBV9 and J is TRBJ1-2; TRBD1 aligns across 10 bases. Germline CDR1 and CDR2: SGDLS and YYNGEE. CDR3 size: 14 residues. With 0 bases clipped from V and 6 bases from J, the junction kept 2 bases outside the gene matches.

V is TRBV19 and J is TRBJ2-1, with TRBD2 matching 7 bases. This CDR3 spans 16 amino acids. CDR1 and CDR2 from the germline V gene are LNHDA and SQIVND (reference sequence). After removal of 3 bases from V and 0 bases from J, the junction contained 5 bases not matched to a gene. The CDR3, as DNA: TGTGCCAGTAGTATGAGCGGGGCTGGCTCCTACAATGAGCAGTTCTTC. Translating gives CASSMSGAGSYNEQFF.

A word on this clone: Additional DNA sequences in this sample encode the identical CDR3. The V call is TRBV5-1, the J call TRBJ1-4; 7 bases are a match to TRBD1. V lost 3 bases, J lost 5 bases, and 1 base stayed unmatched. The germline V gene encodes CDR1 SGHRS and CDR2 YFSETQ. The CDR3 length is 13 residues. For the CDR3, the DNA is TGCGCCAGCAGCTCGGGACAGAATGAAAAACTGTTTTTT. This encodes CASSSGQNEKLFF.

The gene calls are TRBV5-1 and TRBJ2-6; either TRBD1 or TRBD2 may fit D (5 bases each). CDR3 length: 17 amino acids. Germline V lookup: CDR1 SGHRS, CDR2 YFSETQ. Trimming shortened V by 4 bases and J by 3 bases, and 17 bases separated the two germline ends. CDR3 amino acids: CASSPATGTIGANVLTF. CDR3 coding DNA: TGCGCCAGCAGCCCCGCAACGGGGACGATTGGGGCCAACGTCCTGACTTTC.

J is TRBJ2-5 and V is TRBV29-1; possible D gene TRBD2, 6 bases. Germline-derived CDR1 and CDR2 are SQVTM and ANQGSEA. The V end was cut by 3 bases, the J end by 2 bases, with 7 bases between. There are 12 residues in the CDR3. CDR3 DNA: TGCAGCGTTGAGGGGGGACAAGAGACCCAGTACTTC. Translation: CSVEGGQETQYF. The whole variable domain, filled in from reference TRBV29-1 and TRBJ2-5, reads SAVISQKPSRDICQRGTSLTIQCQVDSQVTMMFWYRQQPGQSLTLIATANQGSEATYESGFVIDKFPISRPNLTFSTLTVSNMSPEDSSIYLCSVEGGQETQYFGPGTRLLVL.

V and J are TRBV24-1 and TRBJ1-3; D is unresolved. The CDR3 has 11 residues. Germline V gene lookup returns CDR1 KGHDR and CDR2 SFDVKD. Trimming left V 5 bases short and J 4 bases short, with 2 bases between. This chain's CDR3 is CATSAGNTIYF. The CDR3 DNA is TGTGCCACCAGTGCCGGAAACACCATATATTTT.

The chain joins TRBV4-1 to TRBJ2-3; 9 positions match TRBD1. The V gene's germline CDR1 is MGHRA and CDR2 YSYEKL. The CDR3 spans 15 residues. V lost 3 bases to trimming and J lost 5 bases; unmatched junction nucleotides: 6. The CDR3 reads CASSHMTGGGDTQYF. For the CDR3, the DNA is TGCGCCAGCAGCCACATGACAGGGGGAGGAGATACGCAGTATTTT.

This clone appeared a few times. V gene TRBV29-1 combines with J gene TRBJ2-4; no clear D gene. The CDR3 runs to 14 residues. V was pared by 7 bases and J by 5 bases, with 18 bases between. Germline assignment: CDR1 SQVTM and CDR2 ANQGSEA. The CDR3 sequence is CSARTAEKQNIQYF. CDR3 nucleotides: TGCAGCGCCAGAACCGCAGAGAAGCAAAACATTCAGTACTTC.

This clone was counted once. V gene TRBV6-4 combines with J gene TRBJ1-2; no clear D gene. Per germline, CDR1 MRHNA and CDR2 SNTAGT. The CDR3 consists of 16 residues. V was clipped by 6 bases and J by 0 bases, with 17 bases between them. CDR3 in amino acids: CASSPRSEQTNYGYTF. The CDR3 nucleotides are TGTGCCAGCAGCCCCAGGTCAGAACAGACTAACTATGGCTACACCTTC.

The V call is TRBV10-3, the J call TRBJ2-7; TRBD1 aligns across 7 bases. Germline values: CDR1 ENHRY, CDR2 SYGVKD. Trimming took 5 bases from V and 3 from J; bases not matched to a gene: 10. This CDR3 is built from 15 residues. The chain's CDR3 is CAISNTGDGVYEQYF. The CDR3 bases are TGTGCCATCAGTAATACAGGGGACGGCGTCTACGAGCAGTACTTC.